This is a list of T cell receptor beta chains from one sample in a study of T-cell reconstitution after alpha-beta-depleted transplantation in children. TCRdb processed the PCR reads anew with MiXCR; each CDR3 protein has one entry. The profile shows about 980,000 distinct CDR3 sequences, around 30% of them singletons. Sequencing used PBMCs, mostly from graft donor cells, obtained 360 days after TCRalphabeta/CD19-depleted stem cell transplant. The source is a boy less than two years old who had a stem cell transplant for SCID, so the T cells may come from the graft donor. Both conserved end residues are part of each CDR3. The D gene is left open where the match is weak. Not every row has a clone size; where given, it reads once, few, many or a size class.

NA,TRBJ2-7,TRBD1,TRBV28,TGTGCCAGCAGTTCCCCCAATTACAGGGGACAGTACGAGCAGTACTTC,CASSSPNYRGQYEQYF
NA,TRBJ2-3,NA,TRBV12-3/TRBV12-4,TGTGCCAGCAGGTGGGGGGAAAAGGGCACAGATACGCAGTATTTT,CASRWGEKGTDTQYF
once,TRBJ2-6,NA,TRBV11-1,TGTGCCAGCAGCTTAGGGGGAGACCTAAGCTCTGGGGCCAACGTCCTGACTTTC,CASSLGGDLSSGANVLTF
NA,TRBJ2-7,NA,TRBV20-1,TGCAGTGCCCTTGGGCACGAGCAGTACTTC,CSALGHEQYF
few,TRBJ1-5,NA,TRBV4-2,TGTGCCAGCGGGGGCGGCAGCCCTAGCAATCAGCCCCAGCATTTT,CASGGGSPSNQPQHF
few,TRBJ1-2,TRBD1,TRBV20-1,TGCAGTGCTAGTGCTAAAGACAGGGCGCCCTATGGCTACACCTTC,CSASAKDRAPYGYTF
few,TRBJ2-2,TRBD2,TRBV29-1,TGCAGCGTCCAAAGCGGGACTTTCAAGACCGGGGAGCTGTTTTTT,CSVQSGTFKTGELFF
NA,TRBJ2-3,TRBD1,TRBV10-3,TGTGCCGTCCGGGACAGGGAAGATACGCAGTATTTT,CAVRDREDTQYF
few,TRBJ2-7,TRBD1,TRBV10-3,TGTGCCATCAGTGAGTCCTTTAGGGGGCAGACCTACGAGCAGTACTTC,CAISESFRGQTYEQYF
NA,TRBJ2-3,NA,TRBV4-3,TGCGCCAGCAGCCAGGACGGACTGGGCGCAGATACGCAGTATTTT,CASSQDGLGADTQYF